This TCR beta chain emerged from a study of cytomegalovirus exposure and HLA in healthy donors. This clone appeared a few times. Trimming removed 5 bases at V and 10 bases at J, with 10 bases between. The CDR3 is 10 amino acids. CDR1 and CDR2 from the germline V gene are SQVTM and ANQGSEA. PCR used 60 Vbeta primers and 13 Jbeta primers. TCRdb's copy holds only in-frame clones and misses some; the assay was immunoSEQ multiplex PCR. The sample consists of 110,000 to 150,000 clones, over 70% of them appearing once. This rearrangement joins TRBV29-1 to TRBJ2-3; D remains ambiguous. Material: PBMCs. This clonotype originated in a woman aged 40 to 50 in good health and CMV-seronegative. In DNA, the CDR3 is TGCAGCGTTCGGTCAAATGCGCAGTATTTT. Amino acid sequence: CSVRSNAQYF.